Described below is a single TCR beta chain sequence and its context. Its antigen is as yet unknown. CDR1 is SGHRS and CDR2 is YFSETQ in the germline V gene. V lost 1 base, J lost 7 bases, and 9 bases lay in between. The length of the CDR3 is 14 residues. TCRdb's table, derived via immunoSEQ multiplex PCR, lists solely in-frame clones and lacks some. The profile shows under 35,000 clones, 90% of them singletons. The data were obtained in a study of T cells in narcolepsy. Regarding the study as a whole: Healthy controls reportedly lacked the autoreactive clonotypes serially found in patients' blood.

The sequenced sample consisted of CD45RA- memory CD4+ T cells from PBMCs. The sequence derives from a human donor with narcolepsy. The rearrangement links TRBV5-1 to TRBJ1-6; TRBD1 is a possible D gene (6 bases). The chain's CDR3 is CASSLQGWNSPLHF. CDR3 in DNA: TGCGCCAGCAGCTTGCAGGGGTGGAATTCACCCCTCCACTTT.